Listed below are T cell receptor beta chains from one sample, sequenced in a study of cytomegalovirus exposure and HLA in healthy donors. TCRdb's table, derived via immunoSEQ multiplex PCR, lists solely in-frame clones and lacks some. The data contain about 200,000 clones, roughly 87% of them singletons. The sample was PBMCs. The receptors stem from a boy aged 2-9 years in good health and CMV-seronegative. Each CDR3 is given with its conserved first and last residue. Fields, in order: D gene, clone size, J gene, V gene, CDR3 protein, CDR3 DNA. The D gene is left open where the match is weak. Clone size is not always given. Where it is, it says once, few, many or a class for expanded clones.

D gene: TRBD1
clone size: -
J gene: TRBJ2-7
V gene: TRBV5-1
CDR3 protein: CASSLAPPGQGSSYEQYF
CDR3 DNA: TGCGCCAGCAGCTTGGCACCACCGGGACAGGGGAGCTCCTACGAGCAGTACTTC

D gene: -
clone size: few
J gene: TRBJ1-5
V gene: TRBV4-1
CDR3 protein: CASSPGGQRIAQPQHF
CDR3 DNA: TGCGCCAGCAGCCCTGGAGGACAGCGAATTGCTCAGCCCCAGCATTTT

D gene: -
clone size: -
J gene: TRBJ1-5
V gene: TRBV28
CDR3 protein: CASSPPNPRTSNQPQHF
CDR3 DNA: TGTGCCAGCAGTCCCCCTAACCCTCGAACTAGCAATCAGCCCCAGCATTTT

D gene: -
clone size: -
J gene: TRBJ2-3
V gene: TRBV28
CDR3 protein: CASSLSGDTQYF
CDR3 DNA: TGTGCCAGCAGTTTATCCGGAGATACGCAGTATTTT

D gene: TRBD1
clone size: -
J gene: TRBJ2-5
V gene: TRBV18
CDR3 protein: CASSPDRGGETQYF
CDR3 DNA: TGTGCCAGCTCACCAGACAGGGGGGGAGAGACCCAGTACTTC

D gene: -
clone size: -
J gene: TRBJ1-6
V gene: TRBV27
CDR3 protein: CASSLHRDSPLHF
CDR3 DNA: TGTGCCAGCAGTTTGCACAGGGATTCACCCCTCCACTTT

D gene: -
clone size: -
J gene: TRBJ2-7
V gene: TRBV2
CDR3 protein: CASIPEYEQYF
CDR3 DNA: TGTGCCAGCATCCCCGAGTACGAGCAGTACTTC

D gene: TRBD2
clone size: -
J gene: TRBJ2-5
V gene: TRBV27
CDR3 protein: CASSFLTSAETQYF
CDR3 DNA: TGTGCCAGCAGTTTTCTCACTAGCGCAGAGACCCAGTACTTC

D gene: -
clone size: -
J gene: TRBJ2-3
V gene: TRBV4-1
CDR3 protein: CASSQVQSNEDTQYF
CDR3 DNA: TGCGCCAGCAGCCAAGTTCAGTCGAACGAAGATACGCAGTATTTT

D gene: -
clone size: -
J gene: TRBJ2-1
V gene: TRBV5-3
CDR3 protein: CARSFHRTVPADYNEQFF
CDR3 DNA: TGTGCCAGAAGTTTTCACCGGACAGTCCCGGCCGACTACAATGAGCAGTTCTTC

D gene: -
clone size: -
J gene: TRBJ1-1
V gene: TRBV5-4
CDR3 protein: CASSRWGTTEAFF
CDR3 DNA: TGTGCCAGCAGCCGATGGGGGACTACTGAAGCTTTCTTT

D gene: TRBD1
clone size: -
J gene: TRBJ1-2
V gene: TRBV6-5
CDR3 protein: CASSYIDRGRGYTF
CDR3 DNA: TGTGCCAGCAGTTACATCGACAGGGGCCGTGGCTACACCTTC

D gene: -
clone size: -
J gene: TRBJ2-5
V gene: TRBV7-9
CDR3 protein: CASSRLEQETQYF
CDR3 DNA: TGTGCCAGCAGCAGACTCGAGCAAGAGACCCAGTACTTC

D gene: TRBD2
clone size: -
J gene: TRBJ2-3
V gene: TRBV4-2
CDR3 protein: CASSPDQGGGADTQYF
CDR3 DNA: TGTGCCAGCAGCCCCGACCAGGGTGGGGGGGCAGATACGCAGTATTTT

D gene: TRBD1
clone size: -
J gene: TRBJ1-1
V gene: TRBV19
CDR3 protein: CASIQGGGTEAFF
CDR3 DNA: TGTGCCAGTATACAGGGGGGAGGCACTGAAGCTTTCTTT

D gene: -
clone size: -
J gene: TRBJ1-2
V gene: TRBV7-2
CDR3 protein: CASRRRQNPITNYGYTF
CDR3 DNA: TGTGCCAGCAGGCGGCGACAGAACCCTATAACTAACTATGGCTACACCTTC

D gene: -
clone size: -
J gene: TRBJ2-3
V gene: TRBV9
CDR3 protein: CASSATSTDTQYF
CDR3 DNA: TGTGCCAGCAGCGCAACTAGCACAGATACGCAGTATTTT

D gene: TRBD2
clone size: -
J gene: TRBJ2-5
V gene: TRBV7-9
CDR3 protein: CASSKGTSPETQYF
CDR3 DNA: TGTGCCAGCAGCAAAGGGACTAGCCCTGAGACCCAGTACTTC

D gene: TRBD1
clone size: -
J gene: TRBJ1-4
V gene: TRBV28
CDR3 protein: CASNPRDRGFEKLFF
CDR3 DNA: TGTGCCAGCAACCCCCGGGACAGGGGGTTTGAAAAACTGTTTTTT

D gene: TRBD1
clone size: -
J gene: TRBJ2-2
V gene: TRBV11-2
CDR3 protein: CASRRTGGLNTGELFF
CDR3 DNA: TGTGCCAGCAGAAGAACAGGGGGCTTGAACACCGGGGAGCTGTTTTTT

D gene: -
clone size: -
J gene: TRBJ2-2
V gene: TRBV30
CDR3 protein: CAWRPDGTFYTGELFF
CDR3 DNA: TGTGCCTGGAGGCCTGACGGGACATTTTACACCGGGGAGCTGTTTTTT

D gene: TRBD2
clone size: -
J gene: TRBJ2-3
V gene: TRBV15
CDR3 protein: CATSRAFSGGALGTQYF
CDR3 DNA: TGTGCCACCAGCAGAGCCTTTAGCGGGGGGGCGTTGGGTACGCAGTATTTT

D gene: TRBD2
clone size: -
J gene: TRBJ2-2
V gene: TRBV14
CDR3 protein: CASSQLAGGPGELFF
CDR3 DNA: TGTGCCAGCAGCCAACTCGCGGGAGGGCCCGGGGAGCTGTTTTTT

D gene: -
clone size: -
J gene: TRBJ2-3
V gene: TRBV5-1
CDR3 protein: CASSSRTDTQYF
CDR3 DNA: TGCGCCAGCAGCTCTCGCACAGATACGCAGTATTTT

D gene: -
clone size: -
J gene: TRBJ2-5
V gene: TRBV25-1
CDR3 protein: CASSPKETQYF
CDR3 DNA: TGTGCCAGCAGTCCTAAAGAGACCCAGTACTTC

D gene: -
clone size: -
J gene: TRBJ2-1
V gene: TRBV29-1
CDR3 protein: CSVEAAIGSSYNEQFF
CDR3 DNA: TGCAGCGTTGAAGCCGCTATCGGGAGCTCCTACAATGAGCAGTTCTTC

D gene: -
clone size: -
J gene: TRBJ1-2
V gene: TRBV12-5
CDR3 protein: CASGPIGGTDYGYTF
CDR3 DNA: TGTGCTAGTGGCCCGATCGGGGGGACGGACTATGGCTACACCTTC

D gene: -
clone size: -
J gene: TRBJ1-5
V gene: TRBV5-1
CDR3 protein: CASSLGSGSNQPQHF
CDR3 DNA: TGCGCCAGCAGCTTGGGCAGCGGTAGCAATCAGCCCCAGCATTTT

D gene: -
clone size: -
J gene: TRBJ2-7
V gene: TRBV28
CDR3 protein: CASSLTVIHEQYF
CDR3 DNA: TGTGCCAGCAGTTTGACAGTGATTCACGAGCAGTACTTC

D gene: -
clone size: -
J gene: TRBJ2-4
V gene: TRBV12-5
CDR3 protein: CASGLVLRVTLAKNIQYF
CDR3 DNA: TGTGCTAGTGGTTTGGTACTTCGGGTCACCTTAGCCAAAAACATTCAGTACTTC

D gene: -
clone size: once
J gene: TRBJ1-4
V gene: TRBV18
CDR3 protein: CASSPGRDTNEKLFF
CDR3 DNA: TGTGCCAGCTCACCAGGGAGGGATACTAATGAAAAACTGTTTTTT

D gene: -
clone size: few
J gene: TRBJ2-1
V gene: TRBV7-7
CDR3 protein: CASSKGQVNEQFF
CDR3 DNA: TGTGCCAGCAGCAAGGGACAAGTCAATGAGCAGTTCTTC

D gene: -
clone size: few
J gene: TRBJ2-7
V gene: TRBV19
CDR3 protein: CASSIDSSYEQYF
CDR3 DNA: TGTGCCAGTAGTATAGACTCCTCCTACGAGCAGTACTTC

D gene: TRBD2
clone size: -
J gene: TRBJ2-1
V gene: TRBV11-2
CDR3 protein: CASNKRELSEQFF
CDR3 DNA: TGTGCCAGCAACAAGCGGGAGTTAAGTGAGCAGTTCTTC

D gene: TRBD1
clone size: once
J gene: TRBJ1-6
V gene: TRBV27
CDR3 protein: CASSSGTGFNSPLHF
CDR3 DNA: TGTGCCAGCAGTTCGGGGACAGGCTTTAATTCACCCCTCCACTTT

D gene: -
clone size: -
J gene: TRBJ1-2
V gene: TRBV10-3
CDR3 protein: CAISESVGGDGYTF
CDR3 DNA: TGTGCCATCAGTGAGTCCGTTGGGGGGGATGGCTACACCTTC

D gene: -
clone size: -
J gene: TRBJ2-4
V gene: TRBV5-4
CDR3 protein: CASSLVEAKNIQYF
CDR3 DNA: TGTGCCAGCAGCTTAGTCGAGGCCAAAAACATTCAGTACTTC

D gene: TRBD1
clone size: once
J gene: TRBJ1-6
V gene: TRBV7-7
CDR3 protein: CASSLRRQGLNSPLHF
CDR3 DNA: TGTGCCAGCAGCCTACGGCGACAGGGCCTTAATTCACCCCTCCACTTT

D gene: -
clone size: -
J gene: TRBJ2-1
V gene: TRBV4-1
CDR3 protein: CASSHLVNEQFF
CDR3 DNA: TGCGCCAGCAGCCATTTAGTCAATGAGCAGTTCTTC

D gene: -
clone size: -
J gene: TRBJ1-6
V gene: TRBV28
CDR3 protein: CASSLLERGGFSPLHF
CDR3 DNA: TGTGCCAGCAGTTTATTGGAGAGAGGGGGATTTTCACCCCTCCACTTT

D gene: TRBD1
clone size: few
J gene: TRBJ1-4
V gene: TRBV4-1
CDR3 protein: CASSQDPPGGIEKLFF
CDR3 DNA: TGCGCCAGCAGCCAAGATCCTCCAGGGGGCATTGAAAAACTGTTTTTT

D gene: TRBD2
clone size: -
J gene: TRBJ2-7
V gene: TRBV25-1
CDR3 protein: CASRPSGVYYEQYF
CDR3 DNA: TGTGCCAGCAGACCTAGCGGGGTGTACTACGAGCAGTACTTC

D gene: TRBD1
clone size: -
J gene: TRBJ2-7
V gene: TRBV7-2
CDR3 protein: CASSLRGGDEQYF
CDR3 DNA: TGTGCCAGCAGCTTACGAGGGGGCGACGAGCAGTACTTC

D gene: -
clone size: -
J gene: TRBJ1-1
V gene: TRBV29-1
CDR3 protein: CSVEGLMNTEAFF
CDR3 DNA: TGCAGCGTTGAAGGTCTAATGAACACTGAAGCTTTCTTT

D gene: TRBD1
clone size: -
J gene: TRBJ2-7
V gene: TRBV23-1
CDR3 protein: CASSHSMMGQPPYEQYF
CDR3 DNA: TGCGCCAGCAGTCACTCAATGATGGGACAGCCCCCCTACGAGCAGTACTTC

D gene: -
clone size: -
J gene: TRBJ2-1
V gene: TRBV6-6
CDR3 protein: CASSYSGPGSYNEQFF
CDR3 DNA: TGTGCCAGCAGTTACTCGGGGCCCGGGAGCTACAATGAGCAGTTCTTC

D gene: -
clone size: -
J gene: TRBJ2-2
V gene: TRBV13
CDR3 protein: CASSTGPGGELFF
CDR3 DNA: TGTGCCAGCAGTACAGGGCCGGGCGGGGAGCTGTTTTTT

D gene: -
clone size: -
J gene: TRBJ2-7
V gene: TRBV6-5
CDR3 protein: CASSSSLSSYEQYF
CDR3 DNA: TGTGCCAGCAGTTCCTCCCTAAGCTCCTACGAGCAGTACTTC

D gene: TRBD2
clone size: -
J gene: TRBJ2-3
V gene: TRBV7-2
CDR3 protein: CASSWGTSGRTKDTQYF
CDR3 DNA: TGTGCCAGCAGCTGGGGGACTAGCGGGAGGACCAAAGATACGCAGTATTTT

D gene: -
clone size: -
J gene: TRBJ1-5
V gene: TRBV5-1
CDR3 protein: CASSLDSGGNQPQHF
CDR3 DNA: TGCGCCAGCAGCTTGGATTCGGGGGGCAATCAGCCCCAGCATTTT

D gene: -
clone size: -
J gene: TRBJ1-1
V gene: TRBV27
CDR3 protein: CASSRSPGGFIAEAFF
CDR3 DNA: TGTGCCAGCAGTAGATCCCCCGGCGGGTTTATAGCTGAAGCTTTCTTT

D gene: -
clone size: once
J gene: TRBJ1-1
V gene: TRBV27
CDR3 protein: CASSLTHPGGNTEAFF
CDR3 DNA: TGTGCCAGCAGTTTAACCCACCCCGGGGGGAACACTGAAGCTTTCTTT

D gene: TRBD2
clone size: -
J gene: TRBJ2-1
V gene: TRBV7-9
CDR3 protein: CASSLVGSGSINEQFF
CDR3 DNA: TGTGCCAGCAGCTTAGTCGGTAGCGGGAGCATCAATGAGCAGTTCTTC

D gene: TRBD1
clone size: -
J gene: TRBJ2-7
V gene: TRBV5-6
CDR3 protein: CASSNRDRGYLSEQYF
CDR3 DNA: TGTGCCAGCAGCAACCGGGACAGGGGTTATCTGAGCGAGCAGTACTTC

D gene: -
clone size: -
J gene: TRBJ2-7
V gene: TRBV11-2
CDR3 protein: CASSLGFYSLAYEQYF
CDR3 DNA: TGTGCCAGCAGCTTAGGGTTCTATTCTCTGGCCTACGAGCAGTACTTC